The following is a TCR beta chain sequence with its context. The CDR3 contains 14 residues. The germline CDR1 and CDR2 sequences are SGHTS and YDEGEE. Trimming took off 1 base at V and 1 base at J, with 8 bases between the two ends. The sample originates from a study of blood T cell repertoires in COVID-19. Study overall: From T cells, B-cell-depleted T cells, or PBMCs came the material, which was cDNA or gDNA.

In the authors' methods: Nucleated cell number was recorded as an estimate derived from reference gene primer amplification. Data came from immunoSEQ multiplex PCR; TCRdb stores just in-frame clones and leaves some out. V, J and clone size are taken as reported in that table, and D and trimming were inferred from the DNA itself. The profile covers some 60,000 clones, with less than 85% appearing a single time and 18% taken by the ten largest. The chain couples TRBV5-8 to TRBJ1-1, with D tentatively TRBD1 (5 bases). The sequence derives from a woman aged 45-65 years with active or convalescent COVID-19. Sequenced input: peripheral blood. The CDR3 DNA follows: TGTGCCAGCAGCTTGAGACAGAGGAACACTGAAGCTTTCTTT. It translates to CASSLRQRNTEAFF.